Sequencing of this T cell receptor (beta chain) was carried out in a study of patients and donors after allogeneic stem cell transplantation. TCRdb fed the RT-PCR reads into MiXCR, producing one record per CDR3 protein. Of about a million distinct CDR3 sequences detected, more than 15% appear once; the ten largest clones hold 5% to 7.5%. Germline CDR1 is PRHDT and CDR2 is FYEKMQ (reference sequence). This CDR3 spans 14 amino acids. After removal of 4 bases from V and 3 bases from J, the junction contained 4 bases not matched to a gene. The sample taken for sequencing was blood, either unsorted or a sorted T cell fraction (not recorded which). The chain uses TRBV13 and TRBJ2-7; TRBD1 agrees at 9 bases. This clonotype was sampled from a human donor who was either an allogeneic HSCT recipient or a stem cell or donor lymphocyte infusion donor (not recorded which). It is not recorded whose cells these are; they may come from a transplant donor. The CDR3: CASSSSGQGYEQYF. In DNA, the CDR3 is TGTGCCAGCAGCTCATCGGGACAGGGCTACGAGCAGTACTTC.